At least ten counts were recorded for the clone carrying this TCR beta chain. These data belong to a study of T cells in Graves' hyperthyroidism and ophthalmopathy. What was amplified from RNA transcripts were TCR beta CDR3 regions. The study used the HTBI primer set for a first-round RT-PCR of the TCR CDR3. TCRdb used MiXCR to reprocess the multiplex PCR reads, holding one entry per CDR3 protein. The table lists approximately 330,000 distinct CDR3 sequences, 12% to 15% of them singletons. The source material was blood. The clonotype originates from a woman aged 40 to 55 with Graves' ophthalmopathy.

The CDR3 nucleotides read TGCGCCAGCAGTGAAGGGGGGGGGGAGACCCAGTACTTC. Protein sequence: CASSEGGGETQYF. J is TRBJ2-5 and V is TRBV10-2, with D maybe TRBD2 (7 bases). Germline V gives CDR1 WSHSY, CDR2 SAAADI. Trimming removed 3 bases at V and 5 bases at J, with 10 bases between. The CDR3 runs to 13 residues.